A selection of T cell receptor beta chains follows, all from one sample in a study of T cell repertoires in cytomegalovirus infection. TCRdb re-called the reads with MiXCR, one entry per CDR3 protein. The table has 370,000 or so distinct CDR3 sequences, about 34% seen once. No antigens are known for them. The sequencing here drew on cultured PBMCs, taken from culture after CMV antigen stimulation. These receptors were obtained from a human donor in good health (CMV status not recorded). Some clones in this sample may be carry-over from other donors' samples. Both conserved end residues are part of each CDR3. The D gene is left open where the match is weak. Only some rows state a clone size, as once, few, many or a class for expanded clones.

cdr3_length: 15
j_call: TRBJ2-7
v_call: TRBV10-3
clone_size: NA
d_call: TRBD1
cdr3_nt: TGTGCCATCAGCCACGACAGGGGGAGATTGGGCGAGCAGTACTTC
cdr3_aa: CAISHDRGRLGEQYF

cdr3_length: 15
j_call: TRBJ2-1
v_call: TRBV7-2
clone_size: many
d_call: TRBD1
cdr3_nt: TGTGCCAGCAGCTTATCGGACAGGGGATACAATGAGCAGTTCTTC
cdr3_aa: CASSLSDRGYNEQFF

cdr3_length: 14
j_call: TRBJ2-5
v_call: TRBV7-8
clone_size: many
d_call: TRBD2
cdr3_nt: TGTGCCAGCAGCCAGCGGGAGGGCAAGGAGACCCAGTACTTC
cdr3_aa: CASSQREGKETQYF

cdr3_length: 17
j_call: TRBJ2-7
v_call: TRBV6-5
clone_size: few
d_call: TRBD1
cdr3_nt: TGTGCCAGCAGTTACATATTGGGACAGGGGTATCCCTACGAGCAGTACTTC
cdr3_aa: CASSYILGQGYPYEQYF

cdr3_length: 21
j_call: TRBJ2-3
v_call: TRBV7-2
clone_size: many
d_call: TRBD2
cdr3_nt: TGTGCCAGCAGCTTAGTATCTAGCCTCGGGAGGGCTGGGCTGAGTACAGATACGCAGTATTTT
cdr3_aa: CASSLVSSLGRAGLSTDTQYF

cdr3_length: 17
j_call: TRBJ2-2
v_call: TRBV12-3/TRBV12-4
clone_size: NA
d_call: NA
cdr3_nt: TGTGCCAGCAGTTTCCTCAGGCAGGGAGAAGTCGGCGGGGAGCTGTTTTTT
cdr3_aa: CASSFLRQGEVGGELFF

cdr3_length: 17
j_call: TRBJ1-5
v_call: TRBV30
clone_size: NA
d_call: NA
cdr3_nt: TGTGCCTGGAGTTCTAAATCTAGGACAGATAGCAATCAGCCCCAGCATTTT
cdr3_aa: CAWSSKSRTDSNQPQHF

cdr3_length: 17
j_call: TRBJ2-3
v_call: TRBV28
clone_size: NA
d_call: TRBD2
cdr3_nt: TGTGCCAGCAGTTTAGAAGCTAGCGGGAGGTTAACAGATACGCAGTATTTT
cdr3_aa: CASSLEASGRLTDTQYF

cdr3_length: 17
j_call: TRBJ2-2
v_call: TRBV19
clone_size: few
d_call: NA
cdr3_nt: TGTGCCAGTTCCTCCGCGCGGGGCGTAGGCAACACCGGGGAGCTGTTTTTT
cdr3_aa: CASSSARGVGNTGELFF

cdr3_length: 14
j_call: TRBJ2-5
v_call: TRBV4-1
clone_size: NA
d_call: NA
cdr3_nt: TGCGCCAGCAGCCACGGACAGTCCCAAGAGACCCAGTACTTC
cdr3_aa: CASSHGQSQETQYF

cdr3_length: 14
j_call: TRBJ2-1
v_call: TRBV7-2
clone_size: few
d_call: NA
cdr3_nt: TGTGCCAGCAGCTTATCAGTCAGGAGCAATGAGCAGTTCTTC
cdr3_aa: CASSLSVRSNEQFF

cdr3_length: 12
j_call: TRBJ2-4
v_call: TRBV7-6
clone_size: few
d_call: NA
cdr3_nt: TGTGCCAGCAGCTCGCCCGGAGACATTCAGTACTTC
cdr3_aa: CASSSPGDIQYF

cdr3_length: 15
j_call: TRBJ2-1
v_call: TRBV19
clone_size: NA
d_call: NA
cdr3_nt: TGTGCCAGTAGTATAGACACCTTTGACTACAATGAGCAGTTCTTC
cdr3_aa: CASSIDTFDYNEQFF

cdr3_length: 16
j_call: TRBJ2-2
v_call: TRBV7-2
clone_size: NA
d_call: NA
cdr3_nt: TGTGCCAGCAGCTCCAGAGCCGGGACCCTACCCGGGGAGCTGTTTTTT
cdr3_aa: CASSSRAGTLPGELFF

cdr3_length: 17
j_call: TRBJ2-1
v_call: TRBV6-2/TRBV6-3
clone_size: NA
d_call: NA
cdr3_nt: TGTGCCAGCAGTTACCGCAGTCCCGGGACTTTTTACAATGAGCAGTTCTTC
cdr3_aa: CASSYRSPGTFYNEQFF

cdr3_length: 14
j_call: TRBJ2-3
v_call: TRBV5-4
clone_size: NA
d_call: NA
cdr3_nt: TGTGCCAGCAGCATTAGCGGTCTCACAGATACGCAGTATTTT
cdr3_aa: CASSISGLTDTQYF

cdr3_length: 16
j_call: TRBJ2-3
v_call: TRBV6-8
clone_size: NA
d_call: NA
cdr3_nt: TGTGCCAGCAGTTACTCCTTCTTACCTAGCACAGATACGCAGTATTTT
cdr3_aa: CASSYSFLPSTDTQYF

cdr3_length: 11
j_call: TRBJ1-2
v_call: TRBV19
clone_size: NA
d_call: NA
cdr3_nt: TGTGCCAGTTTTTCCGTGTATGGCTACACCTTC
cdr3_aa: CASFSVYGYTF

cdr3_length: 14
j_call: TRBJ1-5
v_call: TRBV7-2
clone_size: many
d_call: NA
cdr3_nt: TGTGCCAGCAGCCCCAGCAGGGACAATCGGCCCCAGCATTTT
cdr3_aa: CASSPSRDNRPQHF

cdr3_length: 9
j_call: TRBJ2-1
v_call: TRBV19
clone_size: NA
d_call: NA
cdr3_nt: TGTGCGTCCCCCGGGGAGCAGTTCTTC
cdr3_aa: CASPGEQFF

cdr3_length: 17
j_call: TRBJ2-6
v_call: TRBV7-2
clone_size: many
d_call: NA
cdr3_nt: TGTGCCAGCAGCTTAGGGGCAGTGGCAGCTGGGGCCAACGTCCTGACTTTC
cdr3_aa: CASSLGAVAAGANVLTF

cdr3_length: 16
j_call: TRBJ2-1
v_call: TRBV20-1
clone_size: few
d_call: TRBD2
cdr3_nt: TGCAGTGCCCGCTGGACTAGCGGGAAGTACTACAATGAGCAGTTCTTC
cdr3_aa: CSARWTSGKYYNEQFF

cdr3_length: 15
j_call: TRBJ1-5
v_call: TRBV6-2/TRBV6-3
clone_size: once
d_call: NA
cdr3_nt: TGTGCCAGCAAAGCGGATTTTCTTGGCAATCAGCCCCAGCATTTT
cdr3_aa: CASKADFLGNQPQHF

cdr3_length: 13
j_call: TRBJ1-2
v_call: TRBV4-2
clone_size: NA
d_call: NA
cdr3_nt: TGTGCCAGCAGCCAAGGGGGGCGAAGTGGCTACACCTTC
cdr3_aa: CASSQGGRSGYTF

cdr3_length: 13
j_call: TRBJ2-1
v_call: TRBV7-3
clone_size: NA
d_call: NA
cdr3_nt: TGTGCCAGCAGCTTAAATAAGCGCAATGAGCAGTTCTTC
cdr3_aa: CASSLNKRNEQFF

cdr3_length: 13
j_call: TRBJ1-1
v_call: TRBV7-2
clone_size: many
d_call: TRBD1
cdr3_nt: TGTGCCAGCAGCACGACAGGGAGGACTGAAGCTTTCTTT
cdr3_aa: CASSTTGRTEAFF

cdr3_length: 14
j_call: TRBJ1-1
v_call: TRBV28
clone_size: NA
d_call: NA
cdr3_nt: TGTGCCAGCAGTTTTCATTCTTCGGGGGCCCAAGCTTTCTTT
cdr3_aa: CASSFHSSGAQAFF

cdr3_length: 12
j_call: TRBJ1-4
v_call: TRBV20-1
clone_size: NA
d_call: TRBD1
cdr3_nt: TGCAGTGCTAGAAGACAGGGAGGAAAACTGTTTTTT
cdr3_aa: CSARRQGGKLFF

cdr3_length: 15
j_call: TRBJ2-7
v_call: TRBV7-2
clone_size: few
d_call: TRBD1
cdr3_nt: TGTGCCAGCAGTCGACAGGGCTCTGACCCATACGAGCAGTACTTC
cdr3_aa: CASSRQGSDPYEQYF

cdr3_length: 13
j_call: TRBJ1-2
v_call: TRBV6-2/TRBV6-3
clone_size: NA
d_call: NA
cdr3_nt: TGTGCCAGCAGTTACTCGGAACTCAACGGCTACACCTTC
cdr3_aa: CASSYSELNGYTF

cdr3_length: 17
j_call: TRBJ2-1
v_call: TRBV24-1
clone_size: NA
d_call: TRBD2
cdr3_nt: TGTGCCACCAGTGATTCCTCTCTAGCGGGAGTCTACAATGAGCAGTTCTTC
cdr3_aa: CATSDSSLAGVYNEQFF

cdr3_length: 14
j_call: TRBJ2-3
v_call: TRBV5-6
clone_size: NA
d_call: TRBD1
cdr3_nt: TGTGCCAGCGTTGACAGGGGGACCACAGATACGCAGTATTTT
cdr3_aa: CASVDRGTTDTQYF

cdr3_length: 15
j_call: TRBJ1-2
v_call: TRBV19
clone_size: NA
d_call: NA
cdr3_nt: TGTGCCAGTAGTATAGATCCCGCCGGGACCTATGGCTACACCTTC
cdr3_aa: CASSIDPAGTYGYTF

cdr3_length: 15
j_call: TRBJ2-2
v_call: TRBV7-3
clone_size: few
d_call: NA
cdr3_nt: TGTGCCAGCAGCTTAGGGGGACACCCCACCGGGGAGCTGTTTTTT
cdr3_aa: CASSLGGHPTGELFF

cdr3_length: 15
j_call: TRBJ2-1
v_call: TRBV6-1
clone_size: few
d_call: TRBD2
cdr3_nt: TGTGCCAGCCGGGGGCGGGAGGCACGTTTATGGGAGCAGTTCTTC
cdr3_aa: CASRGREARLWEQFF

cdr3_length: 13
j_call: TRBJ1-2
v_call: TRBV19
clone_size: NA
d_call: NA
cdr3_nt: TGTGCCAGTAGTACTACGGTTAACTATGGCTACACCTTC
cdr3_aa: CASSTTVNYGYTF

cdr3_length: 13
j_call: TRBJ2-2
v_call: TRBV7-2
clone_size: many
d_call: NA
cdr3_nt: TGTGCCAGCAGCTTTTCGGCAGCCGGGGAGCTGTTTTTT
cdr3_aa: CASSFSAAGELFF

cdr3_length: 15
j_call: TRBJ2-3
v_call: TRBV7-9
clone_size: few
d_call: NA
cdr3_nt: TGTGCCAGCAGCGTCGACAAGTCCCTCACAGATACGCAGTATTTT
cdr3_aa: CASSVDKSLTDTQYF

cdr3_length: 14
j_call: TRBJ1-2
v_call: TRBV7-8
clone_size: NA
d_call: NA
cdr3_nt: TGTGCCAGCAGCTTAGCGGAACAGGGATACGGCTACACCTTC
cdr3_aa: CASSLAEQGYGYTF

cdr3_length: 11
j_call: TRBJ2-1
v_call: TRBV18
clone_size: NA
d_call: NA
cdr3_nt: TGTGCCAGCTCACAGGGAGGTGAGCAGTTCTTC
cdr3_aa: CASSQGGEQFF

cdr3_length: 16
j_call: TRBJ2-7
v_call: TRBV4-2
clone_size: many
d_call: NA
cdr3_nt: TGTGCCAGCAGCCAAGGAGTGGCAGGAGTCTCCTACGAGCAGTACTTC
cdr3_aa: CASSQGVAGVSYEQYF

cdr3_length: 13
j_call: TRBJ1-5
v_call: TRBV10-3
clone_size: few
d_call: NA
cdr3_nt: TGTGCCATCAGTGACGGGGGGCATCAGCCCCAGCATTTT
cdr3_aa: CAISDGGHQPQHF

cdr3_length: 14
j_call: TRBJ2-3
v_call: TRBV5-1
clone_size: NA
d_call: NA
cdr3_nt: TGCGCCAGCAGCTTGACGGCGATGACAGATACGCAGTATTTT
cdr3_aa: CASSLTAMTDTQYF